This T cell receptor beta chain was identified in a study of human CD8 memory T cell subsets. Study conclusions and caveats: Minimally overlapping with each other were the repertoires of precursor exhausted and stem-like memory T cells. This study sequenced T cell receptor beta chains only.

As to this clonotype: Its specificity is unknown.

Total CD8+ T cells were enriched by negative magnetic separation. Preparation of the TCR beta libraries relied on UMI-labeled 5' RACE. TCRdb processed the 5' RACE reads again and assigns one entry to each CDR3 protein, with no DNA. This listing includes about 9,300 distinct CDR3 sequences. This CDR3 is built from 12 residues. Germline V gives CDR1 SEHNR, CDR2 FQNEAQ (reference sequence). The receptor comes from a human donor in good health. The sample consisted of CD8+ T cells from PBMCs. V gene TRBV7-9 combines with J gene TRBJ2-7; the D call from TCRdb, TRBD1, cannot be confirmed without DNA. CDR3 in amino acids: CASSFDSYEQYF.